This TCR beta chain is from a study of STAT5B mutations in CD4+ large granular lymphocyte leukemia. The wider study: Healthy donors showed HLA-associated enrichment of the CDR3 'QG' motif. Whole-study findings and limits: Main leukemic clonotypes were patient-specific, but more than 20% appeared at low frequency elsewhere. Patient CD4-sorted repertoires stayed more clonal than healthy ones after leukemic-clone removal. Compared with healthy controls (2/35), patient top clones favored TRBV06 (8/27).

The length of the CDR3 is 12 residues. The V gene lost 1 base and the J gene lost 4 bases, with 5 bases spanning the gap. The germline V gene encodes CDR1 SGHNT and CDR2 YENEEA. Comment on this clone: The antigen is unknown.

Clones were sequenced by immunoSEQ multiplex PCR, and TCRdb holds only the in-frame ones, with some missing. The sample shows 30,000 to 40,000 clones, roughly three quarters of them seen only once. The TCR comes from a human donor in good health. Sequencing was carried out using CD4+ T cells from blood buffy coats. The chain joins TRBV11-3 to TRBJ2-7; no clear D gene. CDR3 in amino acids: CASSLVPYEQYF. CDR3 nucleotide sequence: TGTGCCAGCAGCTTAGTACCTTACGAGCAGTACTTC. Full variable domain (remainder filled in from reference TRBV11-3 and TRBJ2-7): EAGVVQSPRYKIIEKKQPVAFWCNPISGHNTLYWYLQNLGQGPELLIRYENEEAVDDSQLPKDRFSAERLKGVDSTLKIQPAELGDSAVYLCASSLVPYEQYFGPGTRLTVT.